The rows below give T cell receptor beta chains drawn from one sample of a study of blood T cell repertoires in COVID-19. The data were produced by immunoSEQ multiplex PCR, yet TCRdb's version contains in-frame clones alone and is incomplete. The sample has 50,000 to 70,000 clones, 85% to 90% seen once. The source material was peripheral blood. These receptors were obtained from a man in his forties or fifties with active COVID-19. CDR3s include the opening cysteine and the closing phenylalanine or tryptophan. The order of the fields is J gene, D gene, clone size, V gene, CDR3 protein, CDR3 DNA. D genes are given only for firm matches. Not every row has a clone size; where given, it reads once, few, many or a size class.

J gene: TRBJ2-1; D gene: TRBD2; clone size: -; V gene: TRBV27; CDR3 protein: CASRGLAGISSYNEQFF; CDR3 DNA: TGTGCCAGCAGGGGACTAGCGGGAATAAGCTCCTACAATGAGCAGTTCTTC
J gene: TRBJ2-2; D gene: -; clone size: -; V gene: TRBV6-2/TRBV6-3; CDR3 protein: CASSYELMNTGELFF; CDR3 DNA: TGTGCCAGCAGTTATGAACTAATGAACACCGGGGAGCTGTTTTTT
J gene: TRBJ2-2; D gene: TRBD1; clone size: -; V gene: TRBV10-3; CDR3 protein: CAIRGTGTGELFF; CDR3 DNA: TGTGCCATCAGGGGGACAGGGACCGGGGAGCTGTTTTTT
J gene: TRBJ2-1; D gene: TRBD1; clone size: -; V gene: TRBV18; CDR3 protein: CASSRLGQGANNEQFF; CDR3 DNA: TGTGCCAGCTCGCGGCTAGGACAGGGGGCGAATAATGAGCAGTTCTTC
J gene: TRBJ1-1; D gene: -; clone size: -; V gene: TRBV5-1; CDR3 protein: CASRLGWTANTEAFF; CDR3 DNA: TGCGCCAGCAGACTCGGCTGGACAGCCAACACTGAAGCTTTCTTT
J gene: TRBJ1-1; D gene: -; clone size: few; V gene: TRBV7-9; CDR3 protein: CASSVLPHDRNIEAFF; CDR3 DNA: TGTGCCAGCAGCGTACTGCCTCATGACAGGAATATTGAAGCTTTCTTT
J gene: TRBJ2-7; D gene: -; clone size: -; V gene: TRBV25-1; CDR3 protein: CASSELGVGQYF; CDR3 DNA: TGTGCCAGCAGTGAATTAGGGGTCGGGCAGTACTTC
J gene: TRBJ2-5; D gene: TRBD1; clone size: -; V gene: TRBV4-2; CDR3 protein: CASRGTGEETQYF; CDR3 DNA: TGTGCCAGCAGAGGGACAGGGGAAGAGACCCAGTACTTC
J gene: TRBJ2-1; D gene: TRBD2; clone size: -; V gene: TRBV4-2; CDR3 protein: CASSQGGSSGVYNEQFF; CDR3 DNA: TGTGCCAGCAGCCAAGGGGGATCTAGCGGGGTTTACAATGAGCAGTTCTTC
J gene: TRBJ2-5; D gene: TRBD1; clone size: -; V gene: TRBV29-1; CDR3 protein: CSVQAGTGPGETQYF; CDR3 DNA: TGCAGCGTACAAGCCGGGACAGGGCCTGGGGAGACCCAGTACTTC
J gene: TRBJ2-1; D gene: -; clone size: -; V gene: TRBV5-4; CDR3 protein: CASSLGVESSYNEQFF; CDR3 DNA: TGTGCCAGCAGCTTGGGGGTGGAGAGCTCCTACAATGAGCAGTTCTTC
J gene: TRBJ1-3; D gene: -; clone size: -; V gene: TRBV2; CDR3 protein: CASRAPAENSGNTIYF; CDR3 DNA: TGTGCCAGCAGGGCCCCTGCGGAAAACTCTGGAAACACCATATATTTT
J gene: TRBJ2-1; D gene: TRBD1; clone size: -; V gene: TRBV6-1; CDR3 protein: CASSDRGPRSYNEQFF; CDR3 DNA: TGTGCCAGCAGTGACAGGGGGCCTAGGTCCTACAATGAGCAGTTCTTC
J gene: TRBJ1-4; D gene: -; clone size: -; V gene: TRBV29-1; CDR3 protein: CSLTVNEKLFF; CDR3 DNA: TGCAGCCTAACGGTGAATGAAAAACTGTTTTTT
J gene: TRBJ2-5; D gene: -; clone size: -; V gene: TRBV18; CDR3 protein: CASSPGRGPETQYF; CDR3 DNA: TGTGCCAGCTCACCCGGGCGGGGGCCGGAGACCCAGTACTTC
J gene: TRBJ2-7; D gene: TRBD1; clone size: -; V gene: TRBV27; CDR3 protein: CASRLDREDYEQYF; CDR3 DNA: TGTGCCAGCAGATTGGACAGGGAGGACTACGAGCAGTACTTC
J gene: TRBJ2-1; D gene: TRBD1; clone size: -; V gene: TRBV6-5; CDR3 protein: CASGTGLQNRFF; CDR3 DNA: TGTGCCAGCGGGACAGGGCTCCAGAATCGGTTCTTC
J gene: TRBJ2-3; D gene: -; clone size: -; V gene: TRBV9; CDR3 protein: CASSVVEGVADTQYF; CDR3 DNA: TGTGCCAGCAGCGTAGTTGAGGGGGTGGCAGATACGCAGTATTTT
J gene: TRBJ1-1; D gene: TRBD1; clone size: -; V gene: TRBV5-1; CDR3 protein: CASSLGGTGGGTEAFF; CDR3 DNA: TGCGCCAGCAGCTTGGGAGGGACAGGGGGCGGCACTGAAGCTTTCTTT
J gene: TRBJ2-5; D gene: TRBD1; clone size: -; V gene: TRBV6-6; CDR3 protein: CASSYLDRAQETQYF; CDR3 DNA: TGTGCCAGCAGTTACTTAGACAGGGCCCAAGAGACCCAGTACTTC